What follows describes a single TCR beta chain. The data stem from a study of blood T cell repertoires in COVID-19. As for the study in general: Italy, Spain and the United States were the sources of the convalescent and acute COVID-19 samples.

Looked up from germline, CDR1 is SGDLS and CDR2 is YYNGEE. V lost 3 bases and J 0 bases, leaving 6 bases between the germline ends. The CDR3 has 13 amino acids. Repertoires were generated with immunoSEQ multiplex PCR, while TCRdb's copy carries only in-frame clones and drops some. This repertoire shows 200,000 to 250,000 clones, around 81% found once; its top ten account for about 2.1%. V usage is TRBV9 and J usage is TRBJ1-1; D unclear. This receptor was obtained from a woman in her fifties or sixties with acute or convalescent COVID-19. Sequencing was performed on peripheral blood. This CDR3 reads CASSEALNTEAFF. The DNA of the CDR3 is TGTGCCAGCAGCGAAGCATTGAACACTGAAGCTTTCTTT.